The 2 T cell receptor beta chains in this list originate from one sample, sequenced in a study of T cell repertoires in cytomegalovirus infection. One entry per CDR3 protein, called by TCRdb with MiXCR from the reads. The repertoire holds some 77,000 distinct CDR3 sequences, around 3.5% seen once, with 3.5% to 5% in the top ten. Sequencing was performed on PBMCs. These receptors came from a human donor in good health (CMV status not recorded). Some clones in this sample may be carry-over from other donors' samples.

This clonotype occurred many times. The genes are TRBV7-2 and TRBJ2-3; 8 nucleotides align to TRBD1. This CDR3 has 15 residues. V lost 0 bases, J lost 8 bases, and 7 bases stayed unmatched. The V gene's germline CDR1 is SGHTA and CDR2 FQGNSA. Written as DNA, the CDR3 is TGTGCCAGCAGCTTAGCGCTCCGACAGGGGACTACGCAGTATTTT. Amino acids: CASSLALRQGTTQYF.

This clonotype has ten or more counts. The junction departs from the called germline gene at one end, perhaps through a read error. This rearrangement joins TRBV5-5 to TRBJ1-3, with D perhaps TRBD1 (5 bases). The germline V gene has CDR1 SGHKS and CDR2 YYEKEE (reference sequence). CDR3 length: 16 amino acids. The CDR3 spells CVSSPGGPRSGNTIYF. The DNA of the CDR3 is TGTGTCAGCAGCCCGGGGGGACCCCGCTCTGGAAACACCATATATTTT.